This passage covers 31 T cell receptor beta chains from one sample sequenced in a study of T cells in localized non-small cell lung cancer. The method was immunoSEQ multiplex PCR; TCRdb's version includes in-frame clones alone and lacks a portion of them. The sample has about 1,500 clones, 35% to 40% seen once. The starting material was lung tumor tissue, obtained before any cancer treatment. The receptors stem from a woman aged 35 to 69 with stage I squamous cell lung carcinoma.

This chain uses TRBV29-1 with TRBJ2-3; perhaps TRBD1 as D (6 bases). The germline gives CDR1 SQVTM, CDR2 ANQGSEA. V lost 1 base, J lost 3 bases, and 11 bases lay in between. CDR3 length equals 14 residues. The CDR3 spells CSVEAGTRTDTQYF. CDR3 nucleotide sequence: TGCAGCGTTGAAGCCGGGACAAGGACAGATACGCAGTATTTT.

The J gene is TRBJ1-2, the V gene TRBV19, with D possibly being TRBD1 (5 bases). Trimming stripped 8 bases from V and 7 bases from J, with 17 bases between. Germline V lookup: CDR1 LNHDA, CDR2 SQIVND (reference sequence). The CDR3 is 13 residues long. The CDR3 spells CASANPGPLGYTF. DNA of the CDR3: TGTGCCAGTGCTAATCCGGGACCTCTTGGCTACACCTTC.

By sample fraction, this clone is medium-sized. The rearrangement joins TRBV6-8 to TRBJ2-2, with 7 positions matching TRBD1. The V and J ends lost 2 bases and 5 bases, in that order; junction bases with no gene match: 8. This CDR3 spans 16 amino acids. The germline CDR1 and CDR2 sequences are MNHGY and SAAAGT. The CDR3 protein is CASSYERGRRTGELFF. In nucleotides, the CDR3 is TGTGCCAGCAGTTACGAGAGGGGGCGCCGAACCGGGGAGCTGTTTTTT.

This sequence joins TRBV30 and TRBJ1-1; 8 bases map to TRBD1. CDR3 length: 14 amino acids. The trim removed 5 bases at V and 3 bases at J, leaving 8 bases unmatched. The germline V gene encodes CDR1 GTSNPN and CDR2 SVGIG (reference sequence). CDR3 in amino acids: CAWAPGGWDTEAFF. DNA for the CDR3: TGTGCCTGGGCCCCAGGGGGCTGGGACACTGAAGCTTTCTTT.

The V call is TRBV5-1, the J call TRBJ2-1, with D unclear. The CDR3 length is 14 residues. CDR1 and CDR2 from the germline V gene are SGHRS and YFSETQ. V lost 0 bases and J lost 0, with 4 bases in between. CDR3 coding DNA: TGCGCCAGCAGCTTGGAAGGCTCCTACAATGAGCAGTTCTTC. This translates into CASSLEGSYNEQFF.

The chain recombines TRBV30 with TRBJ1-5, with D possibly TRBD1 on 6 matching bases. Trimming removed 3 bases from V and 7 bases from J, with 13 bases in between. The CDR3 covers 13 residues. CDR1 is GTSNPN, CDR2 SVGIG, per germline (reference sequence). The CDR3 loop is CAWSETGSQPQHF. Here the CDR3 DNA reads TGTGCCTGGAGCGAGACAGGCAGCCAGCCCCAGCATTTT. The whole variable domain, remainder taken from reference TRBV30 and TRBJ1-5, is SQTIHQWPATLVQPVGSPLSLECTVEGTSNPNLYWYRQAAGRGLQLLFYSVGIGQISSEVPQNLSASRPQDRQFILSSKKLLLSDSGFYLCAWSETGSQPQHFGDGTRLSIL.

This clone turned up a few times. V is TRBV6-8 and J is TRBJ2-5, with 10 bases aligning to TRBD2. Germline V gene data show CDR1 as MNHGY and CDR2 as SAAAGT. This CDR3 is built from 15 residues. V lost 0 bases and J lost 5; bases outside the gene matches: 3. The DNA for the CDR3 is TGTGCCAGCAGTTACTCGGCTAGCGGGGGCGAGACCCAGTACTTC. It is translated as CASSYSASGGETQYF.

This clone was detected only a few times. The genes are TRBV6-8 and TRBJ1-4, with D hard to call. V shed 0 bases and J shed 3 bases, with 11 bases lying between them. CDR1 is MNHGY and CDR2 is SAAAGT in the germline V gene. There are 16 residues in the CDR3. In DNA form, the CDR3 reads TGTGCCAGCAGTTACTCGGACGGATTAGCTAATGAAAAACTGTTTTTT. Encoded protein: CASSYSDGLANEKLFF.

The V call is TRBV18, the J call TRBJ1-2; no reliable D call. The ends were cut back, 4 bases at V and 2 bases at J, with 11 bases in the middle. Per the germline V gene, CDR1 is KGHSH and CDR2 is LQKENI. The CDR3 contains 14 residues. This chain's CDR3 is CASSLTNGNYGYTF. The CDR3 bases are TGTGCCAGCTCACTTACCAATGGAAACTATGGCTACACCTTC.

The rearrangement links TRBV14 to TRBJ1-2; a weak D match, TRBD1 (5 bases). The CDR3 is 13 amino acids. Trimming cost V 1 base and J 7 bases, with 10 bases left between them. Germline V CDR1 and CDR2: SGHDN, FVKESK. The CDR3 spells CASSQAVGRGYTF. In DNA, the CDR3 is TGTGCCAGCAGCCAAGCGGTGGGACGTGGCTACACCTTC.

V usage is TRBV18 and J usage is TRBJ2-3, with 14 bases identical to TRBD2. J was trimmed by 1 base and V by 0 bases; bases with no gene match: 6. CDR3 size: 19 residues. From germline, CDR1 is KGHSH and CDR2 LQKENI. The CDR3 loop is CASSPPRMGLAGGTDTQYF. CDR3 DNA: TGTGCCAGCTCACCACCGCGGATGGGACTAGCGGGGGGCACAGATACGCAGTATTTT.

This clone is labeled medium-sized. The rearrangement uses TRBV6-8 and TRBJ1-2; no reliable D call. Germline V gene sequence: CDR1 MNHGY, CDR2 SAAAGT. V lost 10 bases and J 1 base, leaving 13 bases between the germline ends. The CDR3 is 13 amino acids. Here the CDR3 reads CAINQDRNYGYTF. CDR3 in DNA: TGTGCCATCAACCAAGACCGTAACTATGGCTACACCTTC.

This clone occurred a few times. This chain uses TRBV11-3 with TRBJ2-7; 9 bases agree with TRBD1. The CDR3 consists of 14 residues. With 5 bases clipped from V and 4 bases from J, the junction kept 6 bases outside the gene matches. CDR1 is SGHNT, CDR2 YENEEA, per germline. This CDR3 is CASSPGTGLYEQYF. CDR3 sequence (DNA): TGTGCCAGCAGCCCCGGGACAGGGCTTTACGAGCAGTACTTC. Full variable domain (outside the CDR3, taken from reference TRBV11-3 and TRBJ2-7): EAGVVQSPRYKIIEKKQPVAFWCNPISGHNTLYWYLQNLGQGPELLIRYENEEAVDDSQLPKDRFSAERLKGVDSTLKIQPAELGDSAVYLCASSPGTGLYEQYFGPGTRLTVT.

V and J are TRBV18 and TRBJ1-6, with D hard to call. CDR3 length equals 13 residues. Looked up from germline, CDR1 is KGHSH and CDR2 is LQKENI. V was cut by 3 bases and J by 8 bases, with 8 bases left in between. The CDR3: CASSPDRDSPLHF. In DNA form, the CDR3 reads TGTGCCAGCTCACCGGACCGGGATTCACCCCTCCACTTT.

This clone was found a few times. This rearrangement joins TRBV6-8 to TRBJ1-4; 9 bases are a match to TRBD1. The germline gives CDR1 MNHGY, CDR2 SAAAGT. With 5 bases clipped from V and 7 bases from J, the junction kept 11 bases outside the gene matches. This CDR3 is 16 amino acids long. The CDR3 sequence is CASSPSPPGQGEKLFF. CDR3 DNA: TGTGCCAGCAGTCCTAGCCCCCCGGGACAGGGTGAAAAACTGTTTTTT.

The gene calls are TRBV27 and TRBJ1-1; D is undetermined. Trimming removed 6 bases from V and 3 bases from J, with 20 bases in between. The CDR3 length is 16 residues. Germline CDR1 is MNHEY and CDR2 is SMNVEV (reference sequence). CDR3 sequence: CASRLIGPWEDTEAFF. For the CDR3, the DNA is TGTGCCAGCAGGCTGATAGGCCCCTGGGAGGACACTGAAGCTTTCTTT.

This clone was found once. The rearrangement links TRBV30 to TRBJ1-4, with 7 bases that match TRBD1. V trimming: 5 bases; J trimming: 6 bases; junction bases outside the gene matches: 6. The germline V gene has CDR1 GTSNPN and CDR2 SVGIG (reference sequence). The length of the CDR3 is 13 residues. The CDR3 is CAWRVRGDEKLFF. CDR3 in DNA: TGTGCCTGGCGGGTCAGGGGGGATGAAAAACTGTTTTTT. Based on the CDR3 plus reference TRBV30 and TRBJ1-4, the full variable domain is SQTIHQWPATLVQPVGSPLSLECTVEGTSNPNLYWYRQAAGRGLQLLFYSVGIGQISSEVPQNLSASRPQDRQFILSSKKLLLSDSGFYLCAWRVRGDEKLFFGSGTQLSVL.

The V call is TRBV1, the J call TRBJ2-6; the DNA was not used to check the table's D call, TRBD1. TRBV1 is noted as a pseudogene. The CDR3 loop spans 16 amino acids. Written as DNA, the CDR3 is TGCGCCAGCAGCTTTGGCCAGGCCTCTGGGGCCAACGTCCTGACTTTC. Translated, it gives CASSFGQASGANVLTF.

The gene calls are TRBV19 and TRBJ2-3; D ambiguous. Between the trimmed V and J ends, which lost 5 bases and 1 base, there was a span of 1 base. CDR1 and CDR2 (germline): LNHDA, SQIVND (reference sequence). The CDR3 runs to 11 residues. CDR3 region: CASSRTDTQYF. In nucleotides, the CDR3 is TGTGCCAGTAGTCGCACAGATACGCAGTATTTT.

The chain recombines TRBV30 with TRBJ2-6; the D gene is possibly TRBD1 (6 bases). From germline, CDR1 is GTSNPN and CDR2 SVGIG (reference sequence). V lost 0 bases and J lost 4, with 13 bases in between. The CDR3 is 16 residues long. CDR3 DNA: TGTGCCTGGAGTGTGAGACAGGCGATCGGGGCCAACGTCCTGACTTTC. It encodes CAWSVRQAIGANVLTF.

This clone qualifies as medium-sized. The CDR3 reads CASSAIDRVGQHF. The CDR3 nucleotides read TGTGCCAGCAGTGCTATAGACAGGGTCGGCCAGCATTTT. The chain couples TRBV6-8 to TRBJ1-5; 7 bases map to TRBD1. The ends lost 5 bases at V and 12 bases at J; junction bases unmatched: 10. The germline gives CDR1 MNHGY, CDR2 SAAAGT. The length of the CDR3 is 13 residues.

This clone ranks as medium-sized. The rearrangement joins TRBV6-8 to TRBJ1-2; 9 bases match TRBD1. The CDR3 has 15 residues. Germline V CDR1 and CDR2: MNHGY, SAAAGT. Trimming cost V 6 bases and J 8 bases; bases outside gene matches: 13. For the CDR3, the DNA is TGTGCCAGCAGATCAACAGGGGGCGCTTTGGAAGGCTACACCTTC. Its protein product is CASRSTGGALEGYTF.

V and J are TRBV29-1 and TRBJ2-7, with 7 positions matching TRBD2. CDR1 is SQVTM, CDR2 ANQGSEA, per germline. The V segment lost 6 bases and the J segment 0 bases; nucleotides outside the gene matches: 5. The CDR3 loop spans 13 amino acids. The CDR3, as DNA: TGCAGCGTGGGAGGGCCGAGCTCCTACGAGCAGTACTTC. Translation gives CSVGGPSSYEQYF.

V gene TRBV11-3 combines with J gene TRBJ2-2; D is tentatively TRBD1 or TRBD2 (5 bases each). The CDR3 runs to 17 residues. Trimming stripped 2 bases from V and 3 bases from J, with 16 bases between. The germline V gene has CDR1 SGHNT and CDR2 YENEEA. The DNA for the CDR3 is TGTGCCAGCAGCTTAACCGACCGGGGCTCGTACACCGGGGAGCTGTTTTTT. This translates into CASSLTDRGSYTGELFF.

The gene calls are TRBV19 and TRBJ2-5; TRBD1 agrees at 7 bases. J was trimmed by 4 bases and V by 7 bases; bases with no gene match: 9. The CDR3 sequence is 14 residues long. Germline V gene sequence: CDR1 LNHDA, CDR2 SQIVND (reference sequence). In DNA, the CDR3 is TGTGCCAGTACCGGGGACAGCGGTAGAGAGACCCAGTACTTC. This gives the protein CASTGDSGRETQYF.

This rearrangement joins TRBV6-8 to TRBJ2-7, with D possibly TRBD2 on 6 matching bases. CDR3 length: 14 amino acids. CDR1 and CDR2 from the germline V gene are MNHGY and SAAAGT. V dropped 6 bases and J dropped 5 bases, with 17 bases sitting between them. The CDR3 sequence: CASSLGLLRNEQYF. As DNA, the CDR3 is TGTGCCAGCAGCCTGGGACTTCTTAGGAACGAGCAGTACTTC.

The chain is built from TRBV6-8 and TRBJ2-3, with D possibly being TRBD2 (6 bases). Germline V gene data show CDR1 as MNHGY and CDR2 as SAAAGT. The CDR3 spans 15 residues. Trimming took off 4 bases at V and 0 bases at J, with 11 bases between the two ends. CDR3 nucleotide sequence: TGTGCCAGCAGTTTAGCGGATACTAGCACAGATACGCAGTATTTT. Protein product: CASSLADTSTDTQYF.

A few counts support this clone. The CDR3 DNA follows: TGTGCCAGCAGTGAGGGACTAGCGGGGGCCCGGTTGGATACGCAGTATTTT. Translating it yields CASSEGLAGARLDTQYF. V usage is TRBV6-8 and J usage is TRBJ2-3, with 14 bases lining up with TRBD2. The CDR3 length is 17 residues. The junction had 10 bases not matched to a gene; V was cut back by 5 bases and J by 6 bases. Germline CDR1 is MNHGY and CDR2 is SAAAGT.

This clone occurred once. The chain joins TRBV18 to TRBJ1-1; D not certain. There are 15 residues in the CDR3. CDR1 KGHSH and CDR2 LQKENI come from the germline V gene. Trimming took 0 bases from V and 1 from J, leaving 9 bases between them. Here the CDR3 reads CASSPPGRRNTEAFF. The CDR3 nucleotides are TGTGCCAGCTCACCACCGGGGAGGAGGAACACTGAAGCTTTCTTT.

The rearrangement links TRBV29-1 to TRBJ2-7; no reliable D call. The CDR3 loop spans 13 amino acids. The germline gives CDR1 SQVTM, CDR2 ANQGSEA. The V end was cut by 8 bases, the J end by 0 bases, with 14 bases between. CDR3 nucleotides: TGCAGCCCACGAGGACGGTACTCCTACGAGCAGTACTTC. It encodes CSPRGRYSYEQYF.

On this clone: Relative to the germline gene, one junction end is altered; a read error may explain this. The V call is TRBV19, the J call TRBJ2-3; 8 nucleotides agree with TRBD2. Germline V gives CDR1 LNHDA, CDR2 SQIVND (reference sequence). This CDR3 is 14 amino acids long. As DNA, the CDR3 is TGTGCCAGTAGTATGTCAGGAGGACTAGCTCCGACGGGATTT. Residues: CASSMSGGLAPTGF.